This passage covers 11 T cell receptor beta chains from one sample sequenced in a study of blood T cell repertoires in COVID-19 (dated by TCRdb to 2018 to 2020). Library preparation used the immunoSEQ multiplex PCR assay. Sourced from immuneACCESS, this table was stored by TCRdb with only in-frame sequences that have V and J called. A share of the clones is absent; for the studies checked, an unresolved V gene accounts for under half, and the remainder has no known explanation. This sample holds over 600,000 clones; 85% to 90% were observed only once. The ten top clones hold more than 0.25% of the sample. Sequenced material: peripheral blood. The receptors derive from a young woman with acute or convalescent COVID-19.

This chain uses TRBV4-3 with TRBJ1-6; 8 bases agree with TRBD1. The junction had 4 bases not matched to a gene; V was cut back by 0 bases and J by 6 bases. The germline CDR1 and CDR2 sequences are LGHNA and YSLEER. The CDR3 totals 16 residues. CDR3 amino acids: CASSQDSGGGNSPLHF. CDR3 bases: TGCGCCAGCAGCCAAGATTCAGGGGGCGGTAATTCACCCCTCCACTTT.

The chain carries TRBV30 and TRBJ1-2, with D hard to call. In germline, CDR1 is GTSNPN, CDR2 SVGIG (reference sequence). The CDR3 runs to 11 residues. Trimming cost V 4 bases and J 9 bases, with 12 bases left between them. This CDR3 is CAWIWSGRYTF. Here the CDR3 DNA reads TGTGCCTGGATATGGTCGGGTCGCTACACCTTC.

The chain uses TRBV6-1 and TRBJ1-5, with 12 bases lining up with TRBD1. V gave up 1 base and J gave up 6 bases; unmatched junction bases: 7. The CDR3 is 17 residues long. Germline V CDR1 and CDR2: MNHNS, SASEGT. The CDR3 sequence is CASSEVWDRGLFQPQHF. The CDR3 DNA is TGTGCCAGCAGTGAAGTGTGGGACAGGGGGCTTTTTCAGCCCCAGCATTTT.

This CDR3 reads CASSLGTRSRNTEAFF. The CDR3 DNA sequence: TGTGCCAGCAGCTTAGGAACTAGGAGCCGGAACACTGAAGCTTTCTTT. The V call is TRBV5-8, the J call TRBJ1-1; unclear D gene. The CDR3 spans 16 residues. V gave up 2 bases and J gave up 1 base, with 15 bases separating them. Germline V gene lookup returns CDR1 SGHTS and CDR2 YDEGEE.

The rearrangement uses TRBV5-1 and TRBJ1-3, with no clear D. Germline V CDR1 and CDR2: SGHRS, YFSETQ. The CDR3 runs 15 residues. V lost 0 bases and J lost 6, with 13 bases in between. The CDR3 spells CASSLDWRGLNTIYF. The CDR3 DNA is TGCGCCAGCAGCTTGGATTGGCGGGGATTAAACACCATATATTTT.

This chain links TRBV29-1 with TRBJ2-2, with 10 positions matching TRBD2. V lost 5 bases, J lost 4 bases, and 1 base stayed unmatched. The CDR3 is 13 amino acids. The germline CDR1 and CDR2 sequences are SQVTM and ANQGSEA. The CDR3, as DNA: TGCAGCGTTCGGACTAGCGGCACCGGGGAGCTGTTTTTT. Translated: CSVRTSGTGELFF.

The chain recombines TRBV5-1 with TRBJ2-5; 7 bases line up with TRBD1. J lost 3 bases, V lost 2 bases, and 7 bases had no gene match. CDR1 and CDR2 (germline): SGHRS, YFSETQ. This CDR3 is built from 15 residues. In nucleotides, the CDR3 is TGCGCCAGCAGCTTTCGGGGTCAGGGGGAAGAGACCCAGTACTTC. Its protein is CASSFRGQGEETQYF.

The V call is TRBV4-1, the J call TRBJ1-5; 9 bases fit TRBD1. The CDR3 covers 16 residues. Germline lookup yields CDR1 MGHRA and CDR2 YSYEKL. With 2 bases clipped from V and 7 bases from J, the junction kept 9 bases outside the gene matches. CDR3 sequence: CASSQFPRTGVQPQHF. The CDR3, as DNA: TGCGCCAGCAGCCAATTCCCCCGGACAGGGGTCCAGCCCCAGCATTTT.

J is TRBJ2-1 and V is TRBV13; tentative D call: TRBD1 (5 bases). Germline lookup yields CDR1 PRHDT and CDR2 FYEKMQ (reference sequence). This CDR3 has 15 amino acids. Trimming removed 7 bases from V and 7 bases from J, with 20 bases in between. CDR3 bases: TGTGCCAGCATCCCCCGCGACAGTTTCGAAAATGAGCAGTTCTTC. This encodes CASIPRDSFENEQFF.

This chain links TRBV28 with TRBJ1-2, with D unresolved. Germline V CDR1 and CDR2: MDHEN, SYDVKM. V was pared by 6 bases and J by 2 bases, with 7 bases between. The CDR3 has 12 amino acids. This chain's CDR3 is CASRVANYGYTF. The CDR3 coding sequence is TGTGCCAGCAGGGTGGCAAACTATGGCTACACCTTC.

The V and J genes are TRBV5-1 and TRBJ2-3; a weak D match, TRBD2 (5 bases). The CDR3 is made up of 15 amino acids. Trimming stripped 5 bases from V and 3 bases from J, with 16 bases between. Germline V gives CDR1 SGHRS, CDR2 YFSETQ. CDR3 DNA: TGCGCCAGCAGTTGGTCCCGGTCGGGAACAGATACGCAGTATTTT. Encoded protein: CASSWSRSGTDTQYF.